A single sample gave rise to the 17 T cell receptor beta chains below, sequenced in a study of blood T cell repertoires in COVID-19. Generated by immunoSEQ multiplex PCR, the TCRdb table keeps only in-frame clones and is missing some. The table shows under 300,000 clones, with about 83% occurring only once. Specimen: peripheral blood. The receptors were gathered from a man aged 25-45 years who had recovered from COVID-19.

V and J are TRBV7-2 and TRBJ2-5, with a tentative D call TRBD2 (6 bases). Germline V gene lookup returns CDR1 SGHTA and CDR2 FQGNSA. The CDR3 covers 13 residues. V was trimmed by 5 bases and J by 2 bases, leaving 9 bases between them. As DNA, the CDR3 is TGTGCCAGCAGCCGGGACTGGCAAGAGACCCAGTACTTC. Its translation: CASSRDWQETQYF.

The CDR3 reads CASSIYPNNEQFF. DNA for the CDR3: TGTGCCAGCAGTATCTATCCGAACAATGAGCAGTTCTTC. The genes are TRBV27 and TRBJ2-1; D remains ambiguous. CDR1 and CDR2 from the germline V gene are MNHEY and SMNVEV (reference sequence). The CDR3 totals 13 residues. The germline V and J ends were trimmed by 5 bases and 5 bases, with 10 bases remaining between them.

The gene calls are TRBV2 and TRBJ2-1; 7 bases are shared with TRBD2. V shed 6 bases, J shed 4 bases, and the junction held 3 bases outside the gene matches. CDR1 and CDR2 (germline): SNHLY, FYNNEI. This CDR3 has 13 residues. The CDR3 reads CASRPGGYNEQFF. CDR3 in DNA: TGTGCCAGCAGACCCGGGGGGTACAATGAGCAGTTCTTC.

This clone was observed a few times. Written as DNA, the CDR3 is TGTGCCAGCAACGGGGAGACAGGGGGCGCGGGTTCACCCCTCCACTTT. Amino acids: CASNGETGGAGSPLHF. The genes are TRBV2 and TRBJ1-6; 10 nucleotides match TRBD1. Germline V gives CDR1 SNHLY, CDR2 FYNNEI. The ends lost 7 bases at V and 9 bases at J; junction bases unmatched: 12. This CDR3 spans 16 amino acids.

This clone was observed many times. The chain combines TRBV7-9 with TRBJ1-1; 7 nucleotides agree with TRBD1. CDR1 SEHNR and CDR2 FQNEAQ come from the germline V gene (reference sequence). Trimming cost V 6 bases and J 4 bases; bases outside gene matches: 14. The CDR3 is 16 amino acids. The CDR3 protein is CASSRQGGIGSTEAFF. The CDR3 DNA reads TGTGCCAGCAGTCGACAGGGTGGCATCGGGAGCACTGAAGCTTTCTTT.

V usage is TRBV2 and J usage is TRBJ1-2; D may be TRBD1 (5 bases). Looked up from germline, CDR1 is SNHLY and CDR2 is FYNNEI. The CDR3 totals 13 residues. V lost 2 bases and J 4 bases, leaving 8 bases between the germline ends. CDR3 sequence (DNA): TGTGCCAGCAGTGAAAGGGGTTTCTATGGCTACACCTTC. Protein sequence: CASSERGFYGYTF.

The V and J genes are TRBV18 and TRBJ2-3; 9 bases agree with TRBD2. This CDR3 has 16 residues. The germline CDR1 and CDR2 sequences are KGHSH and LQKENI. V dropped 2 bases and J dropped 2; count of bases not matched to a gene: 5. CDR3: CASSPLIAGATDTQYF. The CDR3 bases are TGTGCCAGCTCACCATTAATAGCGGGGGCCACAGATACGCAGTATTTT.

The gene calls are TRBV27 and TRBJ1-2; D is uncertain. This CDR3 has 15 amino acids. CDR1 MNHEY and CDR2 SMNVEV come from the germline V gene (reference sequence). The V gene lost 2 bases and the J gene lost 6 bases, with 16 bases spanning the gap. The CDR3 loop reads CASSLRKEGGDGYTF. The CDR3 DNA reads TGTGCCAGCAGTTTAAGAAAGGAGGGAGGCGATGGCTACACCTTC.

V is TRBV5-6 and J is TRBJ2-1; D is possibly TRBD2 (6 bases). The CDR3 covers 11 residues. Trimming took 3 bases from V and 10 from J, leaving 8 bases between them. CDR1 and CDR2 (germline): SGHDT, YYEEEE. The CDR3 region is CASSSRGEQFF. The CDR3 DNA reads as TGTGCCAGCAGCTCCCGGGGGGAGCAGTTCTTC.

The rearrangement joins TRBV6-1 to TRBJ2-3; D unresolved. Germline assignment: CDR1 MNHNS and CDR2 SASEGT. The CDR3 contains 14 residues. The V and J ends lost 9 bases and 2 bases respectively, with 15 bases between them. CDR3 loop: CASSRPPSTDTQYF. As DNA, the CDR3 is TGTGCCAGTAGTCGTCCCCCTTCCACAGATACGCAGTATTTT.

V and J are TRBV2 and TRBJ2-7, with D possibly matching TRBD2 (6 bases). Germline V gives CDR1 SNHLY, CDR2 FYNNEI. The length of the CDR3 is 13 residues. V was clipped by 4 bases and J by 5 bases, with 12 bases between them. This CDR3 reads CASSVVEGHEQYF. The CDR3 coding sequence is TGTGCCAGCAGTGTGGTGGAGGGGCACGAGCAGTACTTC. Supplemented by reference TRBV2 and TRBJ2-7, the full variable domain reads EPEVTQTPSHQVTQMGQEVILRCVPISNHLYFYWYRQILGQKVEFLVSFYNNEISEKSEIFDDQFSVERPDGSNFTLKIRSTKLEDSAMYFCASSVVEGHEQYFGPGTRLTVT.

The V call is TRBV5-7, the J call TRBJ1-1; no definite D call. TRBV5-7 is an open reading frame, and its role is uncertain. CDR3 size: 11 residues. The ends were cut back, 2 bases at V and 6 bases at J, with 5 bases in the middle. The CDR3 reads CASSFWPEAFF. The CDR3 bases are TGTGCCAGCAGCTTCTGGCCTGAAGCTTTCTTT.

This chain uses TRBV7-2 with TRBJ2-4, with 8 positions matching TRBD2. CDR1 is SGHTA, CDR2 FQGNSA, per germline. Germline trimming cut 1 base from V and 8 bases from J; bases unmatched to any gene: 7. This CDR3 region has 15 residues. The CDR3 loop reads CASSLGGTSWYIQYF. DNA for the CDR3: TGTGCCAGCAGCTTAGGGGGGACTAGTTGGTACATTCAGTACTTC. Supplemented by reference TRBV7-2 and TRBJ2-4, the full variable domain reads GAGVSQSPSNKVTEKGKDVELRCDPISGHTALYWYRQSLGQGLEFLIYFQGNSAPDKSGLPSDRFSAERTGGSVSTLTIQRTQQEDSAVYLCASSLGGTSWYIQYFGAGTRLSVL.

The CDR3 spells CASSLNRGYGYTF. The CDR3, as DNA: TGCGCCAGCAGCTTAAACAGGGGCTATGGCTACACCTTC. This chain connects TRBV5-1 to TRBJ1-2; 7 bases are shared with TRBD1. Germline-derived CDR1 and CDR2 are SGHRS and YFSETQ. After removal of 2 bases from V and 4 bases from J, the junction contained 2 bases not matched to a gene. The CDR3 extends over 13 amino acids.

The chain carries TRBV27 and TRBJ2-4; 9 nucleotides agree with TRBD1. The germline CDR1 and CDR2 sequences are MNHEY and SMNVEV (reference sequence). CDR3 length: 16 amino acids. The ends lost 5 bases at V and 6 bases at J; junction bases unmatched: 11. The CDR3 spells CASSTYNRGRGNIQYF. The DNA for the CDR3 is TGTGCCAGCAGTACATACAACAGGGGGCGTGGAAACATTCAGTACTTC.

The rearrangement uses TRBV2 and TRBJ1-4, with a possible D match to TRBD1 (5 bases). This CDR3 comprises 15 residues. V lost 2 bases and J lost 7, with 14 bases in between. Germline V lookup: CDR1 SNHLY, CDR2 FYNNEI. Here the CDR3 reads CASSELGGLREKLFF. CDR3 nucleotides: TGTGCCAGCAGTGAACTGGGGGGTTTGCGTGAAAAACTGTTTTTT.

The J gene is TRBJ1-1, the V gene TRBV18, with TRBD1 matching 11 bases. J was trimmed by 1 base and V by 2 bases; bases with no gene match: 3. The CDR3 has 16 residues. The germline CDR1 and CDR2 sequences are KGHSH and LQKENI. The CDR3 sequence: CASSPGTGGRNTEAFF. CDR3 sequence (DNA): TGTGCCAGCTCACCAGGGACAGGGGGTAGGAACACTGAAGCTTTCTTT.